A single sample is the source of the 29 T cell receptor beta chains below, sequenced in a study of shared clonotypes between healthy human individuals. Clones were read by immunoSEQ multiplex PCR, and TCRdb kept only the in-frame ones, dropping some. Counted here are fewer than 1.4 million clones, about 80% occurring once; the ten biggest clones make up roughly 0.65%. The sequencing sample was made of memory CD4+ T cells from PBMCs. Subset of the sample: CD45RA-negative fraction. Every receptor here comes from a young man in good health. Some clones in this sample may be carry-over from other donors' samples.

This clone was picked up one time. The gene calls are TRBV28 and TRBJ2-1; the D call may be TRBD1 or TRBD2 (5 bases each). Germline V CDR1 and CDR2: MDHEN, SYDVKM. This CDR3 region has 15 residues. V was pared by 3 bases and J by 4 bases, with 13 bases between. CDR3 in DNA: TGTGCCAGCAGTTTGGGGGAGCGAAGATACAATGAGCAGTTCTTC. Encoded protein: CASSLGERRYNEQFF.

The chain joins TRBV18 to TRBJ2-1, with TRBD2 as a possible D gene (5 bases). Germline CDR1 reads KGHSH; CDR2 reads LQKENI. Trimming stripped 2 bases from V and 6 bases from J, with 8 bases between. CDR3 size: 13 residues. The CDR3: CASSPGGANEQFF. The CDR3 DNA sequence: TGTGCCAGCTCACCAGGAGGAGCCAATGAGCAGTTCTTC.

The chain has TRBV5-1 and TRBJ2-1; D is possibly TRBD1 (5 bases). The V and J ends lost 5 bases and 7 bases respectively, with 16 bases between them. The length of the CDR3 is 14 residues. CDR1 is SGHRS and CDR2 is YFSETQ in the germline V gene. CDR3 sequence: CASSSQGFENEQFF. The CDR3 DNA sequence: TGCGCCAGCAGTTCCCAGGGATTTGAAAATGAGCAGTTCTTC.

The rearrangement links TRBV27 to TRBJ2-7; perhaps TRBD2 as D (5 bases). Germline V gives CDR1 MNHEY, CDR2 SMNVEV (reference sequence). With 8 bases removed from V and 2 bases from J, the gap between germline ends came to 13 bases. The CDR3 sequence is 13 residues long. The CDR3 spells CASSGLGPYEQYF. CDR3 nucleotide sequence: TGTGCCAGCTCCGGACTGGGCCCCTACGAGCAGTACTTC.

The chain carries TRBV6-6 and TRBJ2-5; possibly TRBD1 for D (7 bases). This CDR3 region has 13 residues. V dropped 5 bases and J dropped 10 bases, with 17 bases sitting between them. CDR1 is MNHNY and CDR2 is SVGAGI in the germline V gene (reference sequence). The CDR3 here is CASSKTGREIQYF. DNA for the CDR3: TGTGCCAGCAGTAAGACAGGGCGGGAAATCCAGTACTTC.

In nucleotides, the CDR3 is TGCGCCAGCAGCCCCTCGGGACTAGCGGGATCTGGGGAGCTGTTTTTT. Protein: CASSPSGLAGSGELFF. The genes are TRBV5-1 and TRBJ2-2, with 13 bases that match TRBD2. With 4 bases clipped from V and 8 bases from J, the junction kept 8 bases outside the gene matches. This CDR3 has 16 amino acids. Germline V lookup: CDR1 SGHRS, CDR2 YFSETQ.

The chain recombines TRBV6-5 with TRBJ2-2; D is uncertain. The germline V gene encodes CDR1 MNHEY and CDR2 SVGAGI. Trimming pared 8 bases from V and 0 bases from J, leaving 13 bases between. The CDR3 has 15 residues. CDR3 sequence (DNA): TGTGCCAGCTTCGCCCCGGGCCCGAACACCGGGGAGCTGTTTTTT. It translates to CASFAPGPNTGELFF.

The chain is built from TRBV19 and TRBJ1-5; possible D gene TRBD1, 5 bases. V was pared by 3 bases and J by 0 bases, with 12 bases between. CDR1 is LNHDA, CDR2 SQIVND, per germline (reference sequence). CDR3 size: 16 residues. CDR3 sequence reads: CASSIVWGNSNQPQHF. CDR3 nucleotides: TGTGCCAGTAGTATCGTTTGGGGGAATAGCAATCAGCCCCAGCATTTT.

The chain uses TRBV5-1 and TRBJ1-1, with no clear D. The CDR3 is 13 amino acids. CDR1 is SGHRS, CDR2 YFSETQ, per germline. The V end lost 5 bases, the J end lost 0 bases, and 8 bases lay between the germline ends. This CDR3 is CASSEGMNTEAFF. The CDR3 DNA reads TGCGCCAGCAGTGAGGGCATGAACACTGAAGCTTTCTTT.

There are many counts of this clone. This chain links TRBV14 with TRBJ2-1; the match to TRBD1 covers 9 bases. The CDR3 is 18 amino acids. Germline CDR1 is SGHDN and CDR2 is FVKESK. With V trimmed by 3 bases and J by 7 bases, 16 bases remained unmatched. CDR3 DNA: TGTGCCAGCAGCCAGCAGAAATGGGACAGGGAGGGAGGGAATGAGCAGTTCTTC. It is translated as CASSQQKWDREGGNEQFF.

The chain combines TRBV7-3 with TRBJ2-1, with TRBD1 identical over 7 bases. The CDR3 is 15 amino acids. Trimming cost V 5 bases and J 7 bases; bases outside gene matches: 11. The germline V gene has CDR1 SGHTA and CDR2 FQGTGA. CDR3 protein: CASSPPGQQGNEQFF. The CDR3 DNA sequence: TGTGCCAGCAGCCCGCCAGGGCAACAGGGGAATGAGCAGTTCTTC.

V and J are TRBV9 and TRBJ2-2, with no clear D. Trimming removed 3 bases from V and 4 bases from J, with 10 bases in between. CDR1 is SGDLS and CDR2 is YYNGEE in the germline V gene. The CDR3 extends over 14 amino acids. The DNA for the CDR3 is TGTGCCAGCAGCGCCGACCTATTCACCGGGGAGCTGTTTTTT. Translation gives CASSADLFTGELFF.

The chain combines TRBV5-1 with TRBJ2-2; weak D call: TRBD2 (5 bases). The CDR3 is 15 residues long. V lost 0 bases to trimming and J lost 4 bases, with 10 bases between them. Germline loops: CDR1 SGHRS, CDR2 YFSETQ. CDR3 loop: CASSLAVAGTGELFF. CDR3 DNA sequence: TGCGCCAGCAGCTTGGCCGTGGCGGGCACCGGGGAGCTGTTTTTT.

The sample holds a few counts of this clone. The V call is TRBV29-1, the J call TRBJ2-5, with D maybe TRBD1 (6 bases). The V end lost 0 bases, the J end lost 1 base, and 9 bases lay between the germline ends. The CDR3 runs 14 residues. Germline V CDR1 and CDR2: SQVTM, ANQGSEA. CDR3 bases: TGCAGCGTTGAAGAAGGGACAATCCAAGAGACCCAGTACTTC. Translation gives CSVEEGTIQETQYF. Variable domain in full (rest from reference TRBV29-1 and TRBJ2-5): SAVISQKPSRDICQRGTSLTIQCQVDSQVTMMFWYRQQPGQSLTLIATANQGSEATYESGFVIDKFPISRPNLTFSTLTVSNMSPEDSSIYLCSVEEGTIQETQYFGPGTRLLVL.

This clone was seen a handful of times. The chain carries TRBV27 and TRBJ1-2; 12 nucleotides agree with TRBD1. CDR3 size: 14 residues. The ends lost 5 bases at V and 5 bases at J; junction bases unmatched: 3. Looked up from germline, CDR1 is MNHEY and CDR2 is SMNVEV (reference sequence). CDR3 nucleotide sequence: TGTGCCAGCAGTGGGACAGGGGGCCCGTATGGCTACACCTTC. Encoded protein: CASSGTGGPYGYTF.

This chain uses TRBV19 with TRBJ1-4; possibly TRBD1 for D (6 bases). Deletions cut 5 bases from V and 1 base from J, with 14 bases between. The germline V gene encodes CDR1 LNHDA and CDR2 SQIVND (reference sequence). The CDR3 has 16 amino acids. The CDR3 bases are TGTGCCAGTAGTGTCCAACAGGGATTAACTAATGAAAAACTGTTTTTT. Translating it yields CASSVQQGLTNEKLFF.

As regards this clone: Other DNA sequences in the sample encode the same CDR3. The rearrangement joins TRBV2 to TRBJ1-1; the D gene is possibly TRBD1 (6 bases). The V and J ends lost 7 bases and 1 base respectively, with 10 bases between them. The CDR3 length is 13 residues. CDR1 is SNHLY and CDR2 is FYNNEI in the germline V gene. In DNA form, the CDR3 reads TGTGCCAGCACCTTACAGGGGAACACTGAAGCTTTCTTT. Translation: CASTLQGNTEAFF.

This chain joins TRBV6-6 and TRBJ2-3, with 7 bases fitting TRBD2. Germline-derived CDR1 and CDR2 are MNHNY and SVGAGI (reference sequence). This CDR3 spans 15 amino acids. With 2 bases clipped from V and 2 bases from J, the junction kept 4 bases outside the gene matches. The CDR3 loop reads CASSYASGLTDTQYF. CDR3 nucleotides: TGTGCCAGCAGTTACGCTAGCGGCCTCACAGATACGCAGTATTTT.

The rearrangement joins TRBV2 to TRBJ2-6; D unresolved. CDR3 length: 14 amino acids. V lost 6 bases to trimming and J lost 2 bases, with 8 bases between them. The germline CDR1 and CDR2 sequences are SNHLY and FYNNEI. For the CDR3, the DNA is TGTGCCAGCAGCAGTAGGGCTGGGGCCAACGTCCTGACTTTC. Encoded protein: CASSSRAGANVLTF.

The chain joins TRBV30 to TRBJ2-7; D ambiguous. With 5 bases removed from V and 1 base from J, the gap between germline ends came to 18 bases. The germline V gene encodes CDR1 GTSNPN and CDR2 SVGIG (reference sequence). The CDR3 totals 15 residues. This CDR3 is CAWEGVGTTSYEQYF. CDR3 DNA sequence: TGTGCCTGGGAAGGAGTGGGAACGACATCCTACGAGCAGTACTTC.

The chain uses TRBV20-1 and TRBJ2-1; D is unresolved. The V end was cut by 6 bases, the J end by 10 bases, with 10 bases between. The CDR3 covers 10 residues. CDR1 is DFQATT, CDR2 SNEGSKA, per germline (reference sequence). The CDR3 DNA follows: TGCAGTGCCGGCTTGGAGGAGCAGTTCTTC. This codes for CSAGLEEQFF.

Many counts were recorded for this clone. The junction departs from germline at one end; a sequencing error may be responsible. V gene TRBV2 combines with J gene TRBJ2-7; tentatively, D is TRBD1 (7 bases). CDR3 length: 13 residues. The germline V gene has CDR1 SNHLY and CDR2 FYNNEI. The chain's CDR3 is CASSYQEGAFRLF. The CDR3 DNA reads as TGTGCCAGCAGCTACCAGGAGGGGGCTTTCAGACTCTTC.

CDR3 residues: CAWSVAYNSPLHF. CDR3 DNA: TGTGCCTGGAGCGTGGCCTATAATTCACCCCTCCACTTT. This chain uses TRBV30 with TRBJ1-6; D remains ambiguous. Trimming took off 3 bases at V and 2 bases at J, with 5 bases between the two ends. CDR3 length equals 13 residues. Germline values: CDR1 GTSNPN, CDR2 SVGIG (reference sequence). Filled out from reference TRBV30 and TRBJ1-6, the complete variable domain reads SQTIHQWPATLVQPVGSPLSLECTVEGTSNPNLYWYRQAAGRGLQLLFYSVGIGQISSEVPQNLSASRPQDRQFILSSKKLLLSDSGFYLCAWSVAYNSPLHFGNGTRLTVT.

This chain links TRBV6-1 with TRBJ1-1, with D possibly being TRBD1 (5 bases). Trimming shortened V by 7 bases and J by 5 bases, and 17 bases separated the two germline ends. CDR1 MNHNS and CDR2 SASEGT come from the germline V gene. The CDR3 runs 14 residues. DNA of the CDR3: TGTGCCAGCACTCTCTGGGGCTTGCGAACTGAAGCTTTCTTT. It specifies CASTLWGLRTEAFF.

Written as DNA, the CDR3 is TGTGCCATCAGTGGGGGGGGGACTGAAGCTTTCTTT. Translating gives CAISGGGTEAFF. This chain connects TRBV10-3 to TRBJ1-1; D might be TRBD1 (5 bases). The CDR3 runs to 12 residues. The ends were cut back, 4 bases at V and 5 bases at J, with 8 bases in the middle. CDR1 ENHRY and CDR2 SYGVKD come from the germline V gene.

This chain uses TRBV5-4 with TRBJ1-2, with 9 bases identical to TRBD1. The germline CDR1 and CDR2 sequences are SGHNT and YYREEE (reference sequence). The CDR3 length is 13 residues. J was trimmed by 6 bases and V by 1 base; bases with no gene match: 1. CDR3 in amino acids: CASSLTGGDGYTF. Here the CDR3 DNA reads TGTGCCAGCAGCTTGACAGGGGGCGATGGCTACACCTTC.

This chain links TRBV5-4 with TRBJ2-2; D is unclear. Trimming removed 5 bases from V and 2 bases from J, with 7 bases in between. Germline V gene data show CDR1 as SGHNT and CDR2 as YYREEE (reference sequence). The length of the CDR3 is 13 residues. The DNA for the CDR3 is TGTGCCAGCAGTACAGAAAACACCGGGGAGCTGTTTTTT. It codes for CASSTENTGELFF. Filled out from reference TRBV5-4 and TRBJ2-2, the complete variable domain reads ETGVTQSPTHLIKTRGQQVTLRCSSQSGHNTVSWYQQALGQGPQFIFQYYREEENGRGNFPPRFSGLQFPNYSSELNVNALELDDSALYLCASSTENTGELFFGEGSRLTVL.

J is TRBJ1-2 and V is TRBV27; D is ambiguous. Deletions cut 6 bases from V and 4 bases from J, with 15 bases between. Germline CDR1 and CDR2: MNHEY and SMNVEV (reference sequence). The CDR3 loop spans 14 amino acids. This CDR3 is CASRPSDPSYGYTF. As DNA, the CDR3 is TGTGCCAGCAGACCCTCCGATCCATCCTATGGCTACACCTTC.

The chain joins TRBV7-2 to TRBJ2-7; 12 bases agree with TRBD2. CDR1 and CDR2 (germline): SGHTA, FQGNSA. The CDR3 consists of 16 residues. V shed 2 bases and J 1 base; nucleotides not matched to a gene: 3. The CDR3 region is CASSLSGTSGSYEQYF. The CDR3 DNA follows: TGTGCCAGCAGCTTAAGCGGGACTAGCGGGTCCTACGAGCAGTACTTC.